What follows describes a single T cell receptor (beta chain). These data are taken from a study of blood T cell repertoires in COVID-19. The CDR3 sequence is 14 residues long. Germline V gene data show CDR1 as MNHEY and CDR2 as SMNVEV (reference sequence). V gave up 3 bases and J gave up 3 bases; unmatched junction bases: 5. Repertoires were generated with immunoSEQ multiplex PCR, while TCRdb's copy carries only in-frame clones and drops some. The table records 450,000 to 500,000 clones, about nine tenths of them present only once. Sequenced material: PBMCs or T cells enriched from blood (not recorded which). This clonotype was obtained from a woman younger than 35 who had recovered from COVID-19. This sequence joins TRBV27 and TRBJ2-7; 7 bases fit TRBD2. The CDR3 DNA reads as TGTGCCAGCAGTTTTGGACTAGGATACTACGAGCAGTACTTC. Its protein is CASSFGLGYYEQYF.